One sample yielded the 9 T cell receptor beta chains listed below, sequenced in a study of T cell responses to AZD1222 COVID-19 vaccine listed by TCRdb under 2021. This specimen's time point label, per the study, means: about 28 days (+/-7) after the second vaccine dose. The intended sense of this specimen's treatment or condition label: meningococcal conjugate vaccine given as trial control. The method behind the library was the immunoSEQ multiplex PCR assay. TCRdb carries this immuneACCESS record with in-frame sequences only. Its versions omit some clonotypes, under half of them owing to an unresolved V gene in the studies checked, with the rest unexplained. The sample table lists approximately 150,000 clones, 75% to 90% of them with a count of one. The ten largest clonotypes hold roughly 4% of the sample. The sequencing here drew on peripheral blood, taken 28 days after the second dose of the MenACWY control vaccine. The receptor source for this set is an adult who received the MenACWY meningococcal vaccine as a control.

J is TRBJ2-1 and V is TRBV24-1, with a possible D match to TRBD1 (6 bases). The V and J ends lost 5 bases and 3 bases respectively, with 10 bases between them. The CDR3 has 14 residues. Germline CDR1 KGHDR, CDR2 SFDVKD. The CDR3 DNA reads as TGTGCCACCAGTGCTATGGACAGCTACAATGAGCAGTTCTTC. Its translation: CATSAMDSYNEQFF.

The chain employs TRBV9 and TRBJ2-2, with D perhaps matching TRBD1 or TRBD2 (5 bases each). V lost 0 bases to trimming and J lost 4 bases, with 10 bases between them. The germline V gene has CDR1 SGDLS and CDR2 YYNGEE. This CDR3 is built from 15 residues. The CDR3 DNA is TGTGCCAGCAGCGTAGTGGGGGAGCGCACCGGGGAGCTGTTTTTT. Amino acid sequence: CASSVVGERTGELFF.

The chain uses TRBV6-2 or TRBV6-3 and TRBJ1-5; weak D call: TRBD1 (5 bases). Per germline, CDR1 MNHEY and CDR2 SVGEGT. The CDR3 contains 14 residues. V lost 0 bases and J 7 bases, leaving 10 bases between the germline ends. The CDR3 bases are TGTGCCAGCAGTTACTCTGCCGGGGCGCAGCCCCAGCATTTT. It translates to CASSYSAGAQPQHF.

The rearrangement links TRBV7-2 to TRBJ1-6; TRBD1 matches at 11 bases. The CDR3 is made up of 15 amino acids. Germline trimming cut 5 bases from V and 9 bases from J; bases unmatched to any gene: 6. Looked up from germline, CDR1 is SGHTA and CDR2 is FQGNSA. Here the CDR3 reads CASSPTGTGGSPLHF. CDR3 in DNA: TGTGCCAGCAGCCCTACCGGGACAGGGGGTTCACCCCTCCACTTT.

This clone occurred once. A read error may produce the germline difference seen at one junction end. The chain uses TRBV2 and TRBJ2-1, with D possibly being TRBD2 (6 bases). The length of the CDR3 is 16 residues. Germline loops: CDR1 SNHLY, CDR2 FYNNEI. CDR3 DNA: TGTGTCAGCGCCCGGGTTAGCGGAGCGAATGTTAATGAGCAGTTCTTC. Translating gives CVSARVSGANVNEQFF. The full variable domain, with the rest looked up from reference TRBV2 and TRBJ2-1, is EPEVTQTPSHQVTQMGQEVILRCVPISNHLYFYWYRQILGQKVEFLVSFYNNEISEKSEIFDDQFSVERPDGSNFTLKIRSTKLEDSAMYFCVSARVSGANVNEQFFGPGTRLTVL.

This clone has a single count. As DNA, the CDR3 is TGTGCCAGCAGCTTCCTAGCGGGAGCAGATACGCAGTATTTT. Translated: CASSFLAGADTQYF. The V gene is TRBV11-3, the J gene TRBJ2-3; 10 nucleotides line up with TRBD2. Germline V gene sequence: CDR1 SGHNT, CDR2 YENEEA. The CDR3 runs to 14 residues. V was clipped by 3 bases and J by 4 bases; unmatched bases: 1.

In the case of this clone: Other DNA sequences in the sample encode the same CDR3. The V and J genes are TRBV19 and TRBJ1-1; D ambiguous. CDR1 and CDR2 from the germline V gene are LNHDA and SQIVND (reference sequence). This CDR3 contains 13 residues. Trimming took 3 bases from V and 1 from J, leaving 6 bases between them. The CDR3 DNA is TGTGCCAGTAGTATTGGCAGGAACACTGAAGCTTTCTTT. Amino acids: CASSIGRNTEAFF.

The CDR3 here is CASSLRGPVLNEKLFF. The CDR3 DNA reads TGTGCCAGCAGTTTACGGGGGCCGGTTCTTAATGAAAAACTGTTTTTT. This chain connects TRBV27 to TRBJ1-4; D is possibly TRBD1 (6 bases). Per the germline V gene, CDR1 is MNHEY and CDR2 is SMNVEV (reference sequence). This CDR3 has 16 amino acids. V was clipped by 2 bases and J by 4 bases, with 14 bases between them.

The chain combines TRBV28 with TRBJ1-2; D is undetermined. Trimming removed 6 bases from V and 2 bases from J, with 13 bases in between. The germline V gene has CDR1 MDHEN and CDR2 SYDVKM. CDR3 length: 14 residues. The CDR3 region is CASSEPGLNYGYTF. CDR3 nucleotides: TGTGCCAGCAGCGAACCAGGCTTGAACTATGGCTACACCTTC.